This entry describes one T cell receptor (beta chain). What antigen it recognizes has not been identified. No quality values exist for individual bases; no much larger clone is one base distant. The entry originates in a study of T cell changes during pregnancy in multiple sclerosis (dated by TCRdb to the late 2010s). With respect to the entire study: The study examined how the T cell repertoire changed over the course of pregnancy in women with multiple sclerosis.

Libraries came from the immunoSEQ multiplex PCR assay. Here the immuneACCESS table is served through TCRdb, limited to in-frame sequences with V and J called. Missing clones are a known gap in these copies; in checked studies unresolved V genes cover under half, and the rest lacks a known reason. A total of approximately 97,000 clones appear in this sample, about nine tenths of them only once. Over 1.5% of the sample lies in the top ten. Taken from the germline V gene (reference sequence), the CDR1 and CDR2 loops are SEHNR and FQNEAQ. V is cut by 1 base and J by 5 bases, and the space between the germline ends is 14 bases. Including cysteine and phenylalanine, the CDR3 has 15 amino acids. Only the CDR3 portion is preserved as DNA: 45 bases, with reading frame beginning at the first base.

This TCR derives from a female donor in good health, enrolled as a control in a pregnancy study. The chain uses TRBV7-9 and TRBJ2-5; TRBD2 is perhaps the D gene, given 5 matching bases. The starting material was peripheral blood, obtained after pregnancy. The CDR3 region reads CASSLGPRTYETQYF. The base sequence is TGTGCCAGCAGCTTAGGACCAAGGACTTACGAGACCCAGTACTTC.